This T cell receptor beta chain was retrieved from a study of T cell responses to AZD1222 COVID-19 vaccine. Study observations and caveats: Possibly, clonal diversity was underestimated; donors were largely white British and included more females. At 160-218 and 743-854, vaccine-associated CD4 TCRs were dominant, and they spanned spike. In the spike-specific TCR repertoire, nearly half reportedly target unmutated variant regions. Rises in breadth and depth of Spike-specific TCRs came after two AZD1222 doses.

Repertoires were generated with immunoSEQ multiplex PCR, while TCRdb's copy carries only in-frame clones and drops some. This table holds more than 75,000 clones, under 90% found once. CDR3 length: 16 amino acids. The germline V gene has CDR1 GTSNPN and CDR2 SVGIG (reference sequence). The V gene lost 0 bases and the J gene lost 2 bases, with 17 bases spanning the gap. On this clone itself: The antigen remains unidentified.

This receptor was taken from an adult who received the AZD1222 COVID-19 vaccine. J is TRBJ2-7 and V is TRBV30; D might be TRBD1 (6 bases). The sequencing used peripheral blood, collected 28 days after the second AZD1222 dose. In DNA form, the CDR3 reads TGTGCCTGGAGTGTCGTATTTGGACAGCCCCCCTACGAGCAGTACTTC. Residues: CAWSVVFGQPPYEQYF.